Shown below are 20 T cell receptor beta chains from a single sample sequenced in a study of tumor-infiltrating lymphocytes in oesophageal squamous cell carcinoma. MiXCR, applied by TCRdb to the PCR reads, yields one record per CDR3 protein. The data hold about 21,000 distinct CDR3 sequences, with roughly two fifths observed a single time. The sequencing sample was made of esophageal tumor tissue. The receptors originated from a male donor with esophageal squamous cell carcinoma.

This clonotype came up a few times. Given the absence of the conserved phenylalanine or tryptophan at the CDR3 end, a read error is likely. It is unclear where the CDR3 begins or ends on the DNA, so no DNA is shown, and the CDR3 is as TCRdb lists it. The chain combines TRBV12-3 or TRBV12-4 with TRBJ2-5; the DNA was not compared with TRBD2, the D call given in the table. The CDR3 region is 17 residues in length, termini included. The CDR3 here is CASSKGQLHSYEQYFGS.

This clonotype was detected a few times. This sequence joins TRBV7-2 and TRBJ2-3; unclear D gene. CDR3 length: 11 amino acids. The ends were cut back, 4 bases at V and 4 bases at J, with 3 bases in the middle. Germline V gene lookup returns CDR1 SGHTA and CDR2 FQGNSA. The CDR3 bases are TGTGCCAGCAGCTCTTCAGATACGCAGTATTTT. The encoded protein is CASSSSDTQYF.

By frequency in the sample, this clonotype is medium-sized (0.01 to 0.1%). This chain's CDR3 is CASRLPGVYGYTF. The CDR3 DNA reads as TGTGCCAGCAGGTTACCAGGGGTCTATGGCTACACCTTC. The rearrangement uses TRBV7-9 and TRBJ1-2; D is perhaps TRBD1 (6 bases). Germline values: CDR1 SEHNR, CDR2 FQNEAQ (reference sequence). CDR3 length: 13 amino acids. V lost 6 bases, J lost 4 bases, and 12 bases lay in between.

The V call is TRBV12-3 or TRBV12-4, the J call TRBJ2-4; the match to TRBD2 covers 9 bases. The trim removed 3 bases at V and 13 bases at J, leaving 16 bases unmatched. CDR3 length: 16 amino acids. CDR3 loop: CASSLGRGGDYNEQYF. In DNA form, the CDR3 reads TGTGCCAGCAGTTTGGGGCGGGGGGGCGATTACAATGAGCAGTACTTC.

The table lists this clonotype with a few counts. This chain connects TRBV7-2 to TRBJ2-5, with TRBD1 matching 7 bases. The V gene's germline CDR1 is SGHTA and CDR2 FQGNSA. Losses at the gene ends were 0 bases for V and 3 bases for J; bases not matched to a gene: 10. The CDR3 consists of 17 residues. In DNA form, the CDR3 reads TGTGCCAGCAGCTTAGCTTTGGGACAGTCGCGAAAAGAGACCCAGTACTTC. This encodes CASSLALGQSRKETQYF.

This chain links TRBV7-2 with TRBJ2-5; D is possibly TRBD1 (6 bases). V shed 5 bases and J shed 10 bases, with 17 bases lying between them. The CDR3 loop spans 13 amino acids. Germline CDR1 reads SGHTA; CDR2 reads FQGNSA. The CDR3 DNA reads TGTGCCAGCAGCCCAGGGACGACACAGGGCCAGTACTTC. Protein sequence: CASSPGTTQGQYF.

This clonotype appeared many times. The chain joins TRBV7-2 to TRBJ2-1, with 7 bases aligning to TRBD2. CDR1 is SGHTA, CDR2 FQGNSA, per germline. V lost 5 bases, J lost 4 bases, and 8 bases stayed unmatched. This CDR3 is 15 amino acids long. CDR3 bases: TGTGCCAGCAGCAGCGGACTAGTTGGGTACAATGAGCAGTTCTTC. This gives the protein CASSSGLVGYNEQFF.

This clonotype showed up many times. V gene TRBV6-1 combines with J gene TRBJ1-3, with 7 bases matching TRBD1. This CDR3 is built from 12 residues. After removal of 1 base from V and 16 bases from J, the junction contained 7 bases not matched to a gene. Germline V gene data show CDR1 as MNHNS and CDR2 as SASEGT. The CDR3 region has the DNA TGTGCCAGCAGTGAAGTGGTCGGGACAGTCTATTTT. As protein: CASSEVVGTVYF.

A remark on this clonotype: The conserved final phenylalanine or tryptophan is absent from the CDR3, which likely points to a read error. No DNA is shown, since the ends of the CDR3 on it are uncertain; the CDR3 is the one TCRdb lists. V and J are TRBV6-6 and TRBJ1-6; TRBD1 is taken as the D call from the table, unchecked against the DNA. From germline, CDR1 is MNHNY and CDR2 SVGAGI (reference sequence). The CDR3 has 17 residues if both end residues are counted. This CDR3 is CASSTGRHLNQPQHFGD.

Relative to its sample, this clonotype is medium-sized. A much more abundant neighbour one base away suggests this may be a read error. The chain uses TRBV7-9 and TRBJ2-1; D is possibly TRBD2 (6 bases). The J call may be in error: the DNA end matches TRBJ2-7 better. Germline CDR1 SEHNR, CDR2 FQNEAQ (reference sequence). The CDR3 loop spans 15 amino acids. CDR3: CASSPWEDSYNEQYF. As DNA, the CDR3 is TGTGCCAGCAGCCCTTGGGAGGACTCCTACAATGAGCAGTACTTC.

This clonotype was counted ten times or more. The V gene is TRBV11-2, the J gene TRBJ2-1; TRBD1 matches at 11 bases. Germline CDR1 SGHAT, CDR2 FQNNGV. Unmatched junction bases numbered 9, after V lost 5 bases and J lost 3 bases. This CDR3 has 17 residues. The CDR3 loop reads CASSPYWDRGGYNEQFF. In DNA form, the CDR3 reads TGTGCCAGCAGCCCCTATTGGGACAGGGGGGGCTACAATGAGCAGTTCTTC.

This clonotype has at least ten counts. The rearrangement uses TRBV5-1 and TRBJ1-6, with D unresolved. The length of the CDR3 is 13 residues. Germline CDR1 is SGHRS and CDR2 is YFSETQ. V was clipped by 6 bases and J by 5 bases, with 9 bases between them. The CDR3 coding sequence is TGCGCCAGCAAAGCGGTTGATAATTCACCCCTCCACTTT. This codes for CASKAVDNSPLHF.

This clonotype was counted ten times or more. The chain uses TRBV27 and TRBJ2-3; 13 nucleotides line up with TRBD2. CDR1 is MNHEY, CDR2 SMNVEV, per germline (reference sequence). The length of the CDR3 is 15 residues. V gave up 7 bases and J gave up 4 bases; unmatched junction bases: 5. Here the CDR3 reads CASTGLAGVPDTQYF. CDR3 nucleotide sequence: TGTGCCAGCACCGGACTAGCGGGAGTTCCAGATACGCAGTATTTT.

Of note for this clonotype: A read error is possible here, since a much larger clone lies one base away. No conserved phenylalanine or tryptophan ends this CDR3, so it is likely a read error. The rearrangement links TRBV7-2 to TRBJ2-4, with 14 bases that match TRBD2. Germline trimming cut 6 bases from V and 13 bases from J; bases unmatched to any gene: 11. This CDR3 spans 15 amino acids. CDR1 is SGHTA and CDR2 is FQGNSA in the germline V gene. CDR3 residues: CASRPGTSGSSEQYL. The DNA for the CDR3 is TGTGCCAGCAGGCCCGGGACTAGCGGGAGTAGTGAGCAGTACTTA.

This clonotype was counted ten times or more. The chain is built from TRBV28 and TRBJ2-7; D may be TRBD1 or TRBD2 (5 bases each). Germline V gene data show CDR1 as MDHEN and CDR2 as SYDVKM. The CDR3 length is 12 residues. Trimming cost V 5 bases and J 3 bases, with 8 bases left between them. CDR3 loop: CASSGGFYEQYF. CDR3 sequence (DNA): TGTGCCAGCAGTGGGGGATTCTACGAGCAGTACTTC.

This clonotype appeared a few times. This rearrangement joins TRBV7-3 to TRBJ2-6; no firm D call. Germline CDR1 and CDR2: SGHTA and FQGTGA. Trimming left V 5 bases short and J 0 bases short, with 11 bases between. The CDR3 is made up of 16 amino acids. The DNA of the CDR3 is TGTGCCAGCAGCCCCTCGGAGAGCTCTGGGGCCAACGTCCTGACTTTC. This gives the protein CASSPSESSGANVLTF. Drawing the rest from reference TRBV7-3 and TRBJ2-6, the complete variable domain is GAGVSQTPSNKVTEKGKYVELRCDPISGHTALYWYRQSLGQGPEFLIYFQGTGAADDSGLPNDRFFAVRPEGSVSTLKIQRTERGDSAVYLCASSPSESSGANVLTFGAGSRLTVL.

A note on this clonotype: A read error may produce the germline difference seen at one junction end. The rearrangement uses TRBV28 and TRBJ1-5; D is perhaps TRBD1 (5 bases). The J call is uncertain, as TRBJ1-6 better fits the DNA end. CDR3 length: 16 residues. Per germline, CDR1 MDHEN and CDR2 SYDVKM. The CDR3 DNA sequence: TGTGCCAGCAGTTCAAGCAGAGGGGCCTATAATACACCCCTCCACTTT. It translates to CASSSSRGAYNTPLHF.

This clonotype came up many times. V and J are TRBV2 and TRBJ2-3; 7 nucleotides match TRBD1. V lost 4 bases to trimming and J lost 6 bases; unmatched junction nucleotides: 4. Germline values: CDR1 SNHLY, CDR2 FYNNEI. The CDR3 runs 13 residues. The chain's CDR3 is CASSGQGRDTQYF. The DNA for the CDR3 is TGTGCCAGCAGTGGACAGGGTAGGGATACGCAGTATTTT.

This clonotype was recorded at least ten times. The CDR3 region is CASSEVVGSSYEQYF. In DNA form, the CDR3 reads TGTGCCAGCAGTGAAGTCGTCGGTAGCTCCTACGAGCAGTACTTC. The chain has TRBV6-1 and TRBJ2-7, with D unresolved. This CDR3 is built from 15 residues. Between the trimmed V and J ends, which lost 1 base and 0 bases, there was a span of 10 bases. In germline, CDR1 is MNHNS, CDR2 SASEGT.

This sequence joins TRBV10-3 and TRBJ2-7; 7 bases align to TRBD1. The J call is doubtful: the DNA matches TRBJ1-2 better. Germline V gene data show CDR1 as ENHRY and CDR2 as SYGVKD. This CDR3 has 13 residues. The CDR3 DNA sequence: TGTGCCATCAATGGACAGGAGGAGTATGGCTACACCTTC. It codes for CAINGQEEYGYTF.